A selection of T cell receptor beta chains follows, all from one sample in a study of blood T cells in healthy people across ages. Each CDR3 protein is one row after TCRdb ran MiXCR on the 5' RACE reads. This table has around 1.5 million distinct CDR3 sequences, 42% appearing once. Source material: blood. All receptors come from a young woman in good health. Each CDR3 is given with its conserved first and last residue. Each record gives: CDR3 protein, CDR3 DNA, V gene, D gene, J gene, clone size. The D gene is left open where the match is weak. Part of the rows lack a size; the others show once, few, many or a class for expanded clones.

CASSVGQGSQETQYF | TGTGCCAGCAGCGTAGGGCAGGGCTCACAAGAGACCCAGTACTTC | TRBV9 | - | TRBJ2-5 | few
CASGLVLRQGADTQYF | TGTGCTAGTGGTTTGGTATTAAGGCAAGGCGCAGATACGCAGTATTTT | TRBV12-5 | - | TRBJ2-3 | -
CSARWRNTDTQYF | TGCAGTGCTAGATGGCGTAACACAGATACGCAGTATTTT | TRBV20-1 | - | TRBJ2-3 | -
CASSFLATGSNEAFF | TGCGCCAGCAGCTTTTTAGCGACAGGGAGTAATGAAGCTTTCTTT | TRBV5-1 | TRBD1 | TRBJ1-1 | -
CASTQPGLAGTIQETQYF | TGTGCCAGCACCCAACCGGGACTAGCGGGCACTATCCAAGAGACCCAGTACTTC | TRBV7-9 | TRBD2 | TRBJ2-5 | -
CASSLPPEGQGYGYTF | TGCGCCAGCAGCCTGCCTCCGGAGGGACAGGGGTATGGCTACACCTTC | TRBV5-1 | TRBD1 | TRBJ1-2 | -
CASSALKGKDYDYTF | TGTGCCAGCAGCGCCTTAAAAGGAAAGGACTATGACTACACCTTC | TRBV27 | - | TRBJ1-2 | -
CSVVANYGYTF | TGCAGCGTTGTTGCTAACTATGGCTACACCTTC | TRBV29-1 | - | TRBJ1-2 | many
CSVLPGTFYEQYF | TGCAGCGTTCTTCCAGGGACGTTCTATGAGCAGTACTTC | TRBV29-1 | - | TRBJ2-7 | -
CASSFGLAGGYEQFF | TGTGCCAGCAGCTTTGGACTAGCGGGGGGATATGAGCAGTTCTTC | TRBV7-2 | TRBD2 | TRBJ2-1 | few
CASSWPGQGYEQYF | TGTGCCAGCAGCTGGCCGGGACAGGGCTACGAGCAGTACTTC | TRBV7-2 | TRBD1 | TRBJ2-7 | few
CASSLSRISGTSGGGGNTQYF | TGTGCCAGCAGTTTATCTCGGATTTCCGGGACTAGCGGGGGTGGTGGGAATACGCAGTATTTT | TRBV27 | TRBD2 | TRBJ2-3 | -
CATSSFGGQETQYF | TGTGCCACCAGCAGTTTCGGAGGGCAAGAGACCCAGTACTTC | TRBV15 | - | TRBJ2-5 | few
CASSYSTGGQDPNVLTF | TGTGCCAGCAGTTACTCCACCGGCGGACAGGATCCCAACGTCCTGACTTTC | TRBV6-6 | TRBD1 | TRBJ2-6 | -
CASSPNPGVGTEAFF | TGTGCCAGCAGCCCGAATCCCGGGGTTGGGACTGAAGCTTTCTTT | TRBV3-1 | - | TRBJ1-1 | -
CARHRGRVRTDTQYF | TGTGCCAGACACAGAGGGAGGGTGAGGACAGATACGCAGTATTTT | TRBV25-1 | TRBD2 | TRBJ2-3 | -
CSARASQAPIEQFF | TGCAGTGCTAGAGCATCCCAGGCCCCCATTGAGCAGTTCTTC | TRBV20-1 | - | TRBJ2-1 | -
CSARDRERGGETQYF | TGCAGTGCTAGAGATCGGGAGCGGGGGGGAGAGACCCAGTACTTC | TRBV20-1 | TRBD2 | TRBJ2-5 | -
CASSVVGTSTDTQYF | TGTGCCAGCAGCGTAGTCGGGACGTCTACAGATACGCAGTATTTT | TRBV9 | - | TRBJ2-3 | few
CASSEQTGTNYGYTF | TGCGCCAGCAGCGAACAGACAGGGACTAACTATGGCTACACCTTC | TRBV5-1 | TRBD1 | TRBJ1-2 | few
CASSLGLAARSSYEQYF | TGCGCCAGCAGCTTGGGACTAGCGGCCCGAAGCTCCTACGAGCAGTACTTC | TRBV5-1 | TRBD2 | TRBJ2-7 | few
CASSFTPQGGDTQYF | TGTGCCAGCAGCTTTACCCCACAGGGAGGGGATACGCAGTATTTT | TRBV7-6 | - | TRBJ2-3 | few
CASSPQSSSGYTF | TGTGCCAGCAGCCCTCAATCCAGTTCTGGCTACACCTTC | TRBV7-9 | - | TRBJ1-2 | -
CAISESIGEGYTF | TGTGCCATCAGTGAGTCGATTGGGGAAGGCTACACCTTC | TRBV10-3 | - | TRBJ1-2 | -
CSVGDTVSYEQYF | TGCAGCGTTGGTGATACAGTCTCCTACGAGCAGTACTTC | TRBV29-1 | - | TRBJ2-7 | -
CASSQESGAGDTEAFF | TGCGCCAGCAGCCAAGAATCCGGGGCTGGGGACACTGAAGCTTTCTTT | TRBV4-1 | - | TRBJ1-1 | -
CASSRTSGSVEQYF | TGTGCCAGCAGCCGGACTAGCGGGAGCGTTGAGCAGTACTTC | TRBV12-3/TRBV12-4 | TRBD2 | TRBJ2-5 | -
CASSYSVMGQVSGNTIYF | TGTGCCAGCAGTTACTCAGTAATGGGACAGGTCTCTGGAAACACCATATATTTT | TRBV6-6 | TRBD1 | TRBJ1-3 | -
CASSTLANTGELFF | TGTGCCAGCAGTACACTAGCGAACACCGGGGAGCTGTTTTTT | TRBV11-1 | - | TRBJ2-2 | -
CASTWGAGGPDTQYF | TGTGCCAGCACCTGGGGGGCCGGGGGGCCAGATACGCAGTATTTT | TRBV12-3/TRBV12-4 | - | TRBJ2-3 | -
CASSDSVQDTQYF | TGTGCCAGCAGTGATAGCGTCCAGGATACGCAGTATTTT | TRBV2 | - | TRBJ2-3 | few
CASSPGLAGGAQYF | TGTGCCAGCAGCCCGGGACTAGCGGGAGGGGCCCAGTACTTC | TRBV14 | TRBD2 | TRBJ2-5 | -
CASSKVMGSEIGGLPIFGPPLHF | TGTGCCAGCAGCAAAGTGATGGGATCGGAGATTGGGGGCTTACCTATTTTTGGTCCACCCCTCCACTTT | TRBV21-1 | - | TRBJ1-6 | few
CSFSIKAGGGYGYTF | TGCAGCTTTTCAATAAAAGCAGGCGGGGGCTATGGCTACACCTTC | TRBV29-1 | - | TRBJ1-2 | -
CASNTDRDYGYTF | TGTGCCAGCAACACAGACAGGGACTATGGCTACACCTTC | TRBV6-8 | TRBD1 | TRBJ1-2 | few
CASSPPLNSTDTQYF | TGTGCCAGCAGCCCACCTCTGAACAGCACAGATACGCAGTATTTT | TRBV7-3 | - | TRBJ2-3 | -
CASRPDTQYF | TGTGCCAGCAGACCAGATACGCAGTATTTT | TRBV2 | - | TRBJ2-3 | many
CAGTGQVPGELFF | TGTGCCGGAACTGGACAGGTTCCCGGGGAGCTGTTTTTT | TRBV2 | TRBD1 | TRBJ2-2 | -
CAISATGGDEQFF | TGTGCCATCAGTGCAACAGGGGGGGATGAGCAGTTCTTC | TRBV10-3 | - | TRBJ2-1 | -
CASSPQQGDSGGYTF | TGTGCCAGCAGCCCCCAACAGGGGGATTCGGGGGGCTACACCTTC | TRBV9 | TRBD1 | TRBJ1-2 | -
CASSESGGNEQHF | TGCGCCAGCAGTGAGTCGGGGGGGAACGAGCAGCACTTC | TRBV10-1 | TRBD2 | TRBJ2-7 | -
CASSQAGPGYTF | TGCGCCAGCAGCCAAGCTGGGCCCGGCTACACCTTC | TRBV4-1 | - | TRBJ1-2 | -
CASSGRQGTLYNEQFF | TGTGCCAGCAGTGGGAGACAGGGTACTCTATACAATGAGCAGTTCTTC | TRBV6-1 | TRBD1 | TRBJ2-1 | -
CASSSRQGEKLFF | TGCGCCAGCAGCTCCCGACAGGGTGAAAAACTGTTTTTT | TRBV5-1 | TRBD1 | TRBJ1-4 | -
CASSDRRAGLYEQYF | TGTGCCAGCAGTGACAGACGAGCGGGACTCTACGAGCAGTACTTC | TRBV2 | TRBD2 | TRBJ2-7 | once
CASSYPLYREANYGYTF | TGTGCCAGCAGTTACCCCCTCTACCGGGAGGCTAACTATGGCTACACCTTC | TRBV6-5 | - | TRBJ1-2 | -
CASSVDGGASQPQHF | TGTGCCAGCAGCGTAGATGGAGGGGCTTCTCAGCCCCAGCATTTT | TRBV9 | - | TRBJ1-5 | few
CASTAGREWADTQYF | TGTGCCAGCACGGCGGGGCGGGAGTGGGCAGATACGCAGTATTTT | TRBV6-1 | TRBD2 | TRBJ2-3 | few
CASSHWDRQETQYF | TGTGCCAGCAGCCACTGGGACAGGCAAGAGACCCAGTACTTC | TRBV6-1 | TRBD1 | TRBJ2-5 | many
CASTLGGSLGETQYF | TGTGCCAGCACCTTGGGCGGGAGTTTAGGAGAGACCCAGTACTTC | TRBV27 | TRBD2 | TRBJ2-5 | few
CSSGRSSYNEQFF | TGCAGTAGCGGGAGGAGCTCCTACAATGAGCAGTTCTTC | TRBV29-1 | TRBD2 | TRBJ2-1 | -
CASSEFGGLTTDTQYF | TGTGCCAGCAGTGAATTTGGGGGTCTCACCACAGATACGCAGTATTTT | TRBV25-1 | - | TRBJ2-3 | few
CASSPPGQGAKSTEAFF | TGTGCCAGCTCACCACCGGGACAGGGGGCAAAAAGCACTGAAGCTTTCTTT | TRBV18 | TRBD1 | TRBJ1-1 | -
CSAPRLAGADNTQYF | TGCAGTGCTCCTCGACTAGCGGGGGCCGATAATACGCAGTATTTT | TRBV20-1 | TRBD2 | TRBJ2-3 | -
CASRLGADANYGYTF | TGTGCCAGCAGACTGGGGGCTGACGCTAACTATGGCTACACCTTC | TRBV12-3/TRBV12-4 | - | TRBJ1-2 | few
CASSPRRESNTEAFF | TGTGCCAGCAGTCCCCGGCGGGAATCGAACACTGAAGCTTTCTTT | TRBV12-3/TRBV12-4 | - | TRBJ1-1 | -
CASSLVGGSYNEQYF | TGTGCCAGCAGCTTAGTTGGCGGGTCCTACAATGAGCAGTACTTC | TRBV7-2 | - | TRBJ2-7 | few